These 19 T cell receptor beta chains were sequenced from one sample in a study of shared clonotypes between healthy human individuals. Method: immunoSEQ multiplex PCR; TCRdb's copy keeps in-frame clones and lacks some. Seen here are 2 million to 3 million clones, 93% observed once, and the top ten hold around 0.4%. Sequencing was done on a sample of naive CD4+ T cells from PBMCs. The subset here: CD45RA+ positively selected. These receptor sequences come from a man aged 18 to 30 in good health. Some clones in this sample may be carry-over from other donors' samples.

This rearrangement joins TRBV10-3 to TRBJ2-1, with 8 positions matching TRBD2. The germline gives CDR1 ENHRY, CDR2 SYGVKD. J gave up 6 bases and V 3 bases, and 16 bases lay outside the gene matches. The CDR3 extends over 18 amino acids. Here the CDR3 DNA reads TGTGCCATCAGTGATCCGAAATCGGGAGGGCTCACCGGCAATGAGCAGTTCTTC. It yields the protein CAISDPKSGGLTGNEQFF.

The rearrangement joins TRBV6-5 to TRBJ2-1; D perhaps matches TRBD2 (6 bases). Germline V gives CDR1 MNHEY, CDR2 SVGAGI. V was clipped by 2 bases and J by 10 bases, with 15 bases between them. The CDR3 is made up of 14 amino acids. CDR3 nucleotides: TGTGCCAGCAGTTACCGCGGGGACCGCGTAGAGCAGTTCTTC. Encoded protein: CASSYRGDRVEQFF.

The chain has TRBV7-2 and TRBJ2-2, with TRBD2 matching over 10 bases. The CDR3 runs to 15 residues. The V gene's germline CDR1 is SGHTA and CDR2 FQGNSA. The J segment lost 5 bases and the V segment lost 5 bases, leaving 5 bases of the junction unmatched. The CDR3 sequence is CASSPSGSRTGELFF. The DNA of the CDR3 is TGTGCCAGCAGCCCTAGCGGGAGTCGGACCGGGGAGCTGTTTTTT.

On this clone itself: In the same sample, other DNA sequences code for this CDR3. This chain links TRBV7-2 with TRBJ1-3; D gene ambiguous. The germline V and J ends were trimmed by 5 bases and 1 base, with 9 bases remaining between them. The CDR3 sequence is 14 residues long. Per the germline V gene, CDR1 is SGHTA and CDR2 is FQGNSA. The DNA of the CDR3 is TGTGCCAGCAGCCCACCTCCGTCTGGAAACACCATATATTTT. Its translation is CASSPPPSGNTIYF. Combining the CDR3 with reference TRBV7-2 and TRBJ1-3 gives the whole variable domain GAGVSQSPSNKVTEKGKDVELRCDPISGHTALYWYRQSLGQGLEFLIYFQGNSAPDKSGLPSDRFSAERTGGSVSTLTIQRTQQEDSAVYLCASSPPPSGNTIYFGEGSWLTVV.

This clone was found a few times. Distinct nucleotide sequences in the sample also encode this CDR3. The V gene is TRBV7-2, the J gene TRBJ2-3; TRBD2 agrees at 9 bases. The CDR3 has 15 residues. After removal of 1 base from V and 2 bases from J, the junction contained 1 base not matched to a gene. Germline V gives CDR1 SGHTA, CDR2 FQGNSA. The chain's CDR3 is CASSLGLADTDTQYF. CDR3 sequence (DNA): TGTGCCAGCAGCTTAGGACTAGCGGACACAGATACGCAGTATTTT.

The CDR3 protein is CASSRGGRSEKLFF. The CDR3 DNA is TGTGCCAGCAGCCGCGGGGGGCGTTCTGAAAAACTGTTTTTT. The gene calls are TRBV28 and TRBJ1-4; maybe TRBD1 (6 bases). The length of the CDR3 is 14 residues. Germline CDR1 MDHEN, CDR2 SYDVKM. Deletions cut 6 bases from V and 7 bases from J, with 15 bases between.

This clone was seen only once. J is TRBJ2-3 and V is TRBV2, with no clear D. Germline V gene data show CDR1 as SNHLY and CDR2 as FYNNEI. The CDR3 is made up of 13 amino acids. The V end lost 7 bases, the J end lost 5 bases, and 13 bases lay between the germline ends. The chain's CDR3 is CASKRMGVDTQYF. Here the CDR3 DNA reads TGTGCCAGCAAGCGCATGGGTGTAGATACGCAGTATTTT. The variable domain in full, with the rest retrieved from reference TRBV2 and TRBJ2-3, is EPEVTQTPSHQVTQMGQEVILRCVPISNHLYFYWYRQILGQKVEFLVSFYNNEISEKSEIFDDQFSVERPDGSNFTLKIRSTKLEDSAMYFCASKRMGVDTQYFGPGTRLTVL.

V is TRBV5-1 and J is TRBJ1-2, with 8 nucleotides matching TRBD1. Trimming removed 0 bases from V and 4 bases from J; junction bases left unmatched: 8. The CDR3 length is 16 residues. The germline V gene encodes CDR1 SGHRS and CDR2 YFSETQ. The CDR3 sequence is CASSLVEGQGSYGYTF. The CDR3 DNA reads TGCGCCAGCAGCTTGGTGGAAGGACAGGGAAGCTATGGCTACACCTTC.

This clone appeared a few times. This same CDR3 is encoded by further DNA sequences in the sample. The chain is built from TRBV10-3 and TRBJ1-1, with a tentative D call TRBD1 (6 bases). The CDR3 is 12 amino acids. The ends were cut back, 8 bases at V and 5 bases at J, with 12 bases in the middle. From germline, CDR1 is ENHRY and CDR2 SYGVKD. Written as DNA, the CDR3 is TGTGCCATCCGAGGAGGGGGGACTGAAGCTTTCTTT. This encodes CAIRGGGTEAFF.

The CDR3 is CASSLTSGRDFDTQYF. The CDR3 coding sequence is TGTGCCAGCAGCTTAACCAGCGGGAGAGATTTTGATACGCAGTATTTT. V gene TRBV7-2 combines with J gene TRBJ2-3; TRBD2 agrees at 8 bases. The CDR3 covers 16 residues. CDR1 and CDR2 from the germline V gene are SGHTA and FQGNSA. The junction had 10 bases not matched to a gene; V was cut back by 2 bases and J by 6 bases.

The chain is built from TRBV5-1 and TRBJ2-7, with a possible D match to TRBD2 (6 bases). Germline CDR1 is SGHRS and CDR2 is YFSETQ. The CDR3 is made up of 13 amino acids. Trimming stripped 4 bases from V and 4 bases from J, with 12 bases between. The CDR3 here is CASSPIRGYEQYF. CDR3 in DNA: TGCGCCAGCAGCCCGATCCGGGGGTACGAGCAGTACTTC.

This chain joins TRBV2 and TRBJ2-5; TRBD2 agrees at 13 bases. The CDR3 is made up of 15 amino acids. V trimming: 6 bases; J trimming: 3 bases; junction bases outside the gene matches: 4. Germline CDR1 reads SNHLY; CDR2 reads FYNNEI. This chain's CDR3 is CASSFGLAGEETQYF. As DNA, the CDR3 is TGTGCCAGCAGCTTCGGACTAGCGGGAGAAGAGACCCAGTACTTC.

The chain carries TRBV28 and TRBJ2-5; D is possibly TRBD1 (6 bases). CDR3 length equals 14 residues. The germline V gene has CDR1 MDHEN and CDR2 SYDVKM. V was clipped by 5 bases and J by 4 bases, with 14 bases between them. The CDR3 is CASSLQGHGETQYF. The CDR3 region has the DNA TGTGCCAGCAGTCTACAGGGTCATGGAGAGACCCAGTACTTC. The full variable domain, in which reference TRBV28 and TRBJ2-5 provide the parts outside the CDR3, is DVKVTQSSRYLVKRTGEKVFLECVQDMDHENMFWYRQDPGLGLRLIYFSYDVKMKEKGDIPEGYSVSREKKERFSLILESASTNQTSMYLCASSLQGHGETQYFGPGTRLLVL.

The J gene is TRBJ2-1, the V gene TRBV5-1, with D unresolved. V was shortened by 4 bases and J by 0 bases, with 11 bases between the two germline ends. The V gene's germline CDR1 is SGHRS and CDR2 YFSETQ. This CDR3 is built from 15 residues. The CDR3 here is CASSGSVSSYNEQFF. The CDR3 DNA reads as TGCGCCAGCAGCGGGTCGGTAAGCTCCTACAATGAGCAGTTCTTC.

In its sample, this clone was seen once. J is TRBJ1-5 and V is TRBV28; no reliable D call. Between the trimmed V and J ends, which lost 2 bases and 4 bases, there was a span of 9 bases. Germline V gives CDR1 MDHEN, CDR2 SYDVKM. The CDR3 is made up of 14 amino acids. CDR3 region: CASSLGLTNQPQHF. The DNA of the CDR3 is TGTGCCAGCAGTTTAGGACTTACGAATCAGCCCCAGCATTTT.

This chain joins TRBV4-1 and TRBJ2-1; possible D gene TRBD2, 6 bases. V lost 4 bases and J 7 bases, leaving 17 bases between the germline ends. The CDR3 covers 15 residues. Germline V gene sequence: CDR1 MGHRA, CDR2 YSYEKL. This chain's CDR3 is CASSRGGRRGNEQFF. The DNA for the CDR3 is TGCGCCAGCAGCCGCGGAGGGCGTAGGGGTAATGAGCAGTTCTTC.

The CDR3 reads CASSDRGQGEQYF. As DNA, the CDR3 is TGTGCCAGCAGCGACAGGGGGCAAGGCGAGCAGTACTTC. This sequence joins TRBV27 and TRBJ2-7, with 10 bases identical to TRBD1. CDR3 length: 13 amino acids. Germline values: CDR1 MNHEY, CDR2 SMNVEV (reference sequence). Trimming cost V 6 bases and J 6 bases; bases outside gene matches: 5.

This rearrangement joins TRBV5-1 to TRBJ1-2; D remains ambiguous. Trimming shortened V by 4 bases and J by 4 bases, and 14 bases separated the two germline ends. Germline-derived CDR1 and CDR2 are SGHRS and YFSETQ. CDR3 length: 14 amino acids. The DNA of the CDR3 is TGCGCCAGCAGCGACAACGGACTCGGCTATGGCTACACCTTC. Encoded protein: CASSDNGLGYGYTF.

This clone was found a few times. CDR3 loop: CASLGGEKLFF. The CDR3 bases are TGTGCCAGCCTTGGGGGTGAAAAACTGTTTTTT. The chain employs TRBV28 and TRBJ1-4; the D gene is possibly TRBD1 (5 bases). CDR3 length: 11 amino acids. CDR1 and CDR2 (germline): MDHEN, SYDVKM. Trimming stripped 8 bases from V and 7 bases from J, with 8 bases between.